The following is a TCR beta chain sequence with its context. What it binds is not known. This CDR3 is built from 16 residues. Germline CDR1 and CDR2: MNHEY and SVGAGI. V lost 6 bases, J lost 7 bases, and 15 bases stayed unmatched. The sample originates from a study of blood T cells in healthy people across ages. Overall study context: Researchers report that template switching captured about one barcoded beta molecule per two T cells.

Alongside a J-beta primer mix, a sample-barcoded 5' primer served in a second PCR lasting about 7 to 12 cycles. TCRdb redid the calling of the 5' RACE reads with MiXCR, one entry per CDR3 protein. The sample contains 1.8 million or so distinct CDR3 sequences, more than 35% of which appear only once. Findings and limits, study-wide: Fewer expanded clones and more diversity marked long-lived versus aged donors.

Sequencing used blood. This rearrangement joins TRBV6-5 to TRBJ1-1; TRBD1 aligns across 9 bases. This sequence was found in a human donor in good health. The CDR3 sequence: CASRRKTGQGVGEAFF. DNA of the CDR3: TGTGCCAGCAGACGCAAAACGGGACAGGGTGTTGGTGAAGCTTTCTTT.